The next 25 T cell receptor beta chains were all read from a single sample in a study of T cell changes during pregnancy in multiple sclerosis. Measured with immunoSEQ multiplex PCR; TCRdb has only the in-frame clones, and not every one. Altogether under 40,000 clones are present, about 92% being singletons, with the ten largest covering around 0.41%. Sequenced material: CD4+ T cells from peripheral blood mononuclear cells, taken in the third trimester of pregnancy. The receptors were gathered from a female donor in good health, enrolled as a control in a pregnancy study.

This sequence joins TRBV11-2 and TRBJ2-1; 7 positions agree with TRBD2. The CDR3 extends over 15 amino acids. Trimming removed 5 bases from V and 9 bases from J; junction bases left unmatched: 13. The germline CDR1 and CDR2 sequences are SGHAT and FQNNGV. The CDR3 here is CASSPRLANSVEQFF. CDR3 nucleotide sequence: TGTGCCAGCAGCCCCCGACTAGCTAATTCGGTTGAGCAGTTCTTC. The full variable domain, with the rest looked up from reference TRBV11-2 and TRBJ2-1, is EAGVAQSPRYKIIEKRQSVAFWCNPISGHATLYWYQQILGQGPKLLIQFQNNGVVDDSQLPKDRFSAERLKGVDSTLKIQPAKLEDSAVYLCASSPRLANSVEQFFGPGTRLTVL.

This clone was picked up one time. The genes are TRBV11-3 and TRBJ2-5, with 12 nucleotides matching TRBD2. V dropped 3 bases and J dropped 3; count of bases not matched to a gene: 5. Germline assignment: CDR1 SGHNT and CDR2 YENEEA. CDR3 length: 16 residues. CDR3 sequence (DNA): TGTGCCAGCAGCTTGGGACTAGCGGGTGCCAAAGAGACCCAGTACTTC. This gives the protein CASSLGLAGAKETQYF.

V and J are TRBV7-3 and TRBJ2-5; 8 bases line up with TRBD1. Trimming removed 2 bases from V and 6 bases from J; junction bases left unmatched: 5. The germline gives CDR1 SGHTA, CDR2 FQGTGA. This CDR3 is 14 amino acids long. The CDR3 is CASSLGQGPQTQYF. CDR3 sequence (DNA): TGTGCCAGCAGCTTAGGACAGGGCCCCCAGACCCAGTACTTC.

This chain joins TRBV27 and TRBJ1-4; D is undetermined. The CDR3 covers 16 residues. The germline gives CDR1 MNHEY, CDR2 SMNVEV (reference sequence). V lost 7 bases and J lost 0, with 15 bases in between. The CDR3 nucleotides read TGTGCCAGCAAGCTGCAGGCCATATCAACTAATGAAAAACTGTTTTTT. The encoded protein is CASKLQAISTNEKLFF.

CDR3 DNA sequence: TGTGCCAGCAGCCCCGGACAGGGGAGGTTTAGGAACACTGAAGCTTTCTTT. Translated, it gives CASSPGQGRFRNTEAFF. The V gene is TRBV14, the J gene TRBJ1-1, with TRBD1 identical over 9 bases. The germline V gene encodes CDR1 SGHDN and CDR2 FVKESK. Trimming at V came to 4 bases and at J to 1 base, leaving 10 bases not matched to a gene. The CDR3 sequence is 17 residues long.

V usage is TRBV5-5 and J usage is TRBJ2-1; perhaps TRBD1 as D (6 bases). Trimming took off 4 bases at V and 6 bases at J, with 20 bases between the two ends. Germline V lookup: CDR1 SGHKS, CDR2 YYEKEE (reference sequence). The CDR3 runs to 16 residues. CDR3 coding DNA: TGTGCCAGCAGCCTCCGGGACACTTACTCGGGCAATGAGCAGTTCTTC. This encodes CASSLRDTYSGNEQFF.

This chain joins TRBV7-8 and TRBJ1-4, with D unclear. Germline-derived CDR1 and CDR2 are SGHVS and FQNEAQ. The CDR3 totals 16 residues. Between the trimmed V and J ends, which lost 5 bases and 0 bases, there was a span of 13 bases. The CDR3 DNA is TGTGCCAGCAGCCCCCGTCGGGTTGCAACTAATGAAAAACTGTTTTTT. Translating it yields CASSPRRVATNEKLFF.

This chain uses TRBV4-2 with TRBJ1-2, with D possibly matching TRBD1 (5 bases). The CDR3 spans 21 residues. Germline-derived CDR1 and CDR2 are LGHNA and YNFKEQ. V gave up 0 bases and J gave up 5 bases, with 31 bases separating them. The CDR3 sequence is CASSQEVQARQMVVSAYGYTF. DNA of the CDR3: TGTGCCAGCAGCCAAGAAGTACAGGCCCGTCAGATGGTGGTGTCCGCATATGGCTACACCTTC.

The chain recombines TRBV4-3 with TRBJ2-1; tentatively, D is TRBD2 (7 bases). CDR1 LGHNA and CDR2 YSLEER come from the germline V gene. The CDR3 runs to 18 residues. Trimming pared 4 bases from V and 2 bases from J, leaving 21 bases between. In nucleotides, the CDR3 is TGCGCCAGCAGCCGGAAGGCCCACGGGGGGCCAGCCTACAATGAGCAGTTCTTC. Protein product: CASSRKAHGGPAYNEQFF.

V is TRBV30 and J is TRBJ2-7; possible D gene TRBD1, 6 bases. The length of the CDR3 is 13 residues. Germline V CDR1 and CDR2: GTSNPN, SVGIG (reference sequence). Trimming cost V 1 base and J 2 bases, with 9 bases left between them. As DNA, the CDR3 is TGTGCCTGGAGTGCGGACAGAGCCTACGAGCAGTACTTC. It encodes CAWSADRAYEQYF.

V is TRBV7-3 and J is TRBJ2-1, with TRBD1 matching over 10 bases. CDR1 and CDR2 from the germline V gene are SGHTA and FQGTGA. The V segment lost 5 bases and the J segment 4 bases; nucleotides outside the gene matches: 8. The CDR3 loop spans 16 amino acids. The CDR3 protein is CASSTTGGKVYNEQFF. The CDR3 bases are TGTGCCAGCAGCACGACAGGGGGCAAGGTGTACAATGAGCAGTTCTTC. The variable domain in full, with the rest retrieved from reference TRBV7-3 and TRBJ2-1, is GAGVSQTPSNKVTEKGKYVELRCDPISGHTALYWYRQSLGQGPEFLIYFQGTGAADDSGLPNDRFFAVRPEGSVSTLKIQRTERGDSAVYLCASSTTGGKVYNEQFFGPGTRLTVL.

With respect to this clone: The same CDR3 can be traced to other DNA sequences in this sample. The chain combines TRBV18 with TRBJ1-1, with unresolved D. Germline CDR1 and CDR2: KGHSH and LQKENI. Between the trimmed V and J ends, which lost 6 bases and 0 bases, there was a span of 11 bases. CDR3 length: 14 residues. CDR3 sequence: CASSPAGMNTEAFF. The CDR3 region has the DNA TGTGCCAGCTCTCCTGCGGGTATGAACACTGAAGCTTTCTTT.

This sequence joins TRBV7-2 and TRBJ2-3; TRBD2 is a possible D gene (7 bases). Germline V gives CDR1 SGHTA, CDR2 FQGNSA. V was shortened by 5 bases and J by 4 bases, with 19 bases between the two germline ends. The CDR3 runs to 16 residues. The CDR3 DNA sequence: TGTGCCAGCAGCGACCCCGGGGGGCCTCGAGCAGATACGCAGTATTTT. Translation: CASSDPGGPRADTQYF.

The rearrangement joins TRBV6-6 to TRBJ1-4; D gene unclear. This CDR3 is 15 amino acids long. Between the trimmed V and J ends, which lost 5 bases and 7 bases, there was a span of 17 bases. Germline-derived CDR1 and CDR2 are MNHNY and SVGAGI (reference sequence). CDR3 protein: CASSRSVQLSEKLFF. CDR3 DNA sequence: TGTGCCAGCAGTCGATCCGTGCAACTAAGTGAAAAACTGTTTTTT.

The rearrangement joins TRBV5-1 to TRBJ2-5; TRBD1 is a possible D gene (6 bases). CDR3 length: 14 amino acids. V lost 2 bases to trimming and J lost 2 bases, with 10 bases between them. Per germline, CDR1 SGHRS and CDR2 YFSETQ. The CDR3: CASSFSTGQETQYF. CDR3 DNA: TGCGCCAGCAGCTTTTCCACAGGGCAAGAGACCCAGTACTTC.

The chain uses TRBV6-5 and TRBJ1-6, with unresolved D. With 7 bases removed from V and 7 bases from J, the gap between germline ends came to 17 bases. Germline V gives CDR1 MNHEY, CDR2 SVGAGI. CDR3 length: 15 residues. CDR3 residues: CASTSAGRKNSPLHF. The CDR3 DNA reads as TGTGCCAGCACCTCCGCGGGCAGAAAGAATTCACCCCTCCACTTT.

The rearrangement joins TRBV6-4 to TRBJ1-1; D might be TRBD1 (6 bases). With 2 bases removed from V and 1 base from J, the gap between germline ends came to 14 bases. Germline V CDR1 and CDR2: MRHNA, SNTAGT. The CDR3 runs 16 residues. The CDR3, as DNA: TGTGCCAGCAGTGACGGGGGCAGAACACAGAACACTGAAGCTTTCTTT. Translating it yields CASSDGGRTQNTEAFF.

The chain links TRBV5-8 to TRBJ2-5; TRBD2 is a possible D gene (5 bases). The V and J ends lost 7 bases and 7 bases respectively, with 8 bases between them. Germline loops: CDR1 SGHTS, CDR2 YDEGEE. The CDR3 runs 10 residues. CDR3 in amino acids: CASSRATQYF. The CDR3 DNA sequence: TGTGCCAGCTCGCGGGCGACCCAGTACTTC. The full variable domain, in which reference TRBV5-8 and TRBJ2-5 provide the parts outside the CDR3, is EAGVTQSPTHLIKTRGQQATLRCSPISGHTSVYWYQQALGLGLQFLLWYDEGEERNRGNFPPRFSGRQFPNYSSELNVNALELEDSALYLCASSRATQYFGPGTRLLVL.

This clone was counted between two and nine times. The chain employs TRBV5-1 and TRBJ1-1; D call uncertain. Germline CDR1 SGHRS, CDR2 YFSETQ. This CDR3 contains 13 residues. V lost 4 bases and J lost 5, with 12 bases in between. The DNA of the CDR3 is TGCGCCAGCAGCCCACGGGTTAGGACTGAAGCTTTCTTT. It yields the protein CASSPRVRTEAFF.

This clone was seen more than once but under ten times. This chain links TRBV6-4 with TRBJ1-6; weak D call: TRBD1 (5 bases). With 11 bases removed from V and 7 bases from J, the gap between germline ends came to 15 bases. Per the germline V gene, CDR1 is MRHNA and CDR2 is SNTAGT. The CDR3 sequence is 13 residues long. The CDR3 here is CASRGSVNSPLHF. CDR3 DNA: TGTGCCTCTAGGGGAAGTGTCAATTCACCCCTCCACTTT.

The rearrangement uses TRBV6-5 and TRBJ2-1, with a weak D call TRBD1 (6 bases). V lost 5 bases and J lost 5, with 16 bases in between. CDR1 MNHEY and CDR2 SVGAGI come from the germline V gene. The CDR3 spans 15 residues. CDR3 sequence (DNA): TGTGCCAGCAGTGCCCCCGGGACAAAGGACAATGAGCAGTTCTTC. Translating gives CASSAPGTKDNEQFF.

The V call is TRBV4-3, the J call TRBJ2-3, with D tentatively TRBD2 (5 bases). The CDR3 covers 15 residues. CDR1 LGHNA and CDR2 YSLEER come from the germline V gene. Trimming took off 0 bases at V and 7 bases at J, with 14 bases between the two ends. The DNA of the CDR3 is TGCGCCAGCAGCCAAGATCAAGCGGTCTTGAATACGCAGTATTTT. As protein: CASSQDQAVLNTQYF.

Turning to this clone: The DNA is omitted, as the CDR3 cannot be located on it reliably, and the CDR3 follows TCRdb's listing. This rearrangement joins TRBV5-1 to TRBJ1-2. The CDR3 is made up of 14 amino acids, end residues included. Germline values: CDR1 SGHRS, CDR2 YFSETQ. The CDR3 region is CASSTSGLDYGYTF.

V is TRBV9 and J is TRBJ2-1; 9 nucleotides align to TRBD1. The V gene's germline CDR1 is SGDLS and CDR2 YYNGEE. The CDR3 sequence is 16 residues long. J lost 8 bases, V lost 7 bases, and 16 bases had no gene match. The CDR3 loop reads CASARGPGTGIDEQFF. DNA of the CDR3: TGTGCCAGCGCTCGCGGGCCCGGGACAGGGATAGATGAGCAGTTCTTC.

The chain combines TRBV18 with TRBJ2-3; the match to TRBD1 covers 9 bases. The V gene's germline CDR1 is KGHSH and CDR2 LQKENI. V shed 3 bases, J shed 5 bases, and the junction held 6 bases outside the gene matches. The CDR3 has 15 residues. In nucleotides, the CDR3 is TGTGCCAGCTCACCTGCGGACAGGGGTGAAGATACGCAGTATTTT. Its translation is CASSPADRGEDTQYF.